Detailed here is one T cell receptor (beta chain). Its target is unknown. The data derive from a study of cytomegalovirus exposure and HLA in healthy donors. For the study at large: Genotyping showed about 80% of hundreds of donors falling in the Caucasian-associated ancestry cluster.

CDR1 and CDR2 from the germline V gene are SEHNR and FQNEAQ (reference sequence). Trimming cost V 4 bases and J 7 bases, with 19 bases left between them. The CDR3 sequence is 16 residues long. The PCR employed 60 Vbeta primers together with 13 Jbeta primers. This table comes from immunoSEQ multiplex PCR, and its TCRdb copy is limited to in-frame clones, with some not included. The repertoire holds 150,000 to 200,000 clones, about 75% seen once, with less than 9.5% in the top ten. Study findings and constraints: In a later analysis, compared with equally common non-associated chains, HLA-associated beta chains were more expanded.

This receptor was obtained from a woman aged 35 to 49 in good health and CMV-seropositive. This chain joins TRBV7-9 and TRBJ1-4; possibly TRBD1 for D (6 bases). The sequenced sample consisted of PBMCs. CDR3 in DNA: TGTGCCAGCAGCTCCCCCGAAACAGGGAGTGGTGAAAAACTGTTTTTT. Its translation: CASSSPETGSGEKLFF. Full variable domain (rest looked up from reference TRBV7-9 and TRBJ1-4): DTGVSQNPRHKITKRGQNVTFRCDPISEHNRLYWYRQTLGQGPEFLTYFQNEAQLEKSRLLSDRFSAERPKGSFSTLEIQRTEQGDSAMYLCASSSPETGSGEKLFFGSGTQLSVL.